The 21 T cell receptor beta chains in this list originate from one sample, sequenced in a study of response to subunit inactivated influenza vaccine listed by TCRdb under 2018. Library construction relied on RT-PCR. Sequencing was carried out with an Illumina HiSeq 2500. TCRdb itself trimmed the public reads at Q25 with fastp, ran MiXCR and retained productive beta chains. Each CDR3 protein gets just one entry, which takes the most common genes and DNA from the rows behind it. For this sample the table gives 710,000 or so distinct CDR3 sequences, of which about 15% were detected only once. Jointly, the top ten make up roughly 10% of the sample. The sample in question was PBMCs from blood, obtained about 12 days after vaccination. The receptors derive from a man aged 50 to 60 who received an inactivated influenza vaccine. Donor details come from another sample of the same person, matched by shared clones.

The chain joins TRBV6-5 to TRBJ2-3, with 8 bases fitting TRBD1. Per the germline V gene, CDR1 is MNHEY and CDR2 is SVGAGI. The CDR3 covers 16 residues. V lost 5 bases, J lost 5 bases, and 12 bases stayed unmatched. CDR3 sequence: CASSHFAGGAEDTQYF. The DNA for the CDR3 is TGTGCCAGCAGTCACTTCGCAGGGGGCGCGGAAGATACGCAGTATTTT.

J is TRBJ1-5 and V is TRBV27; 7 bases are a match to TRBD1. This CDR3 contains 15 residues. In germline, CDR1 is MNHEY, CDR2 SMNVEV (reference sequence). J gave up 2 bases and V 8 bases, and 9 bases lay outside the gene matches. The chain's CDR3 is CASGLTGAGNQPQHF. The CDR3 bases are TGTGCCAGCGGTCTAACAGGGGCGGGCAATCAGCCCCAGCATTTT.

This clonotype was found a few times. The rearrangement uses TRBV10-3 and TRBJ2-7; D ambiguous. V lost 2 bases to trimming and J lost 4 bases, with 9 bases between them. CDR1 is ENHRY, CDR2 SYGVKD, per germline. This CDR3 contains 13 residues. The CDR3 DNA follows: TGTGCCATCAGTGAGGAGGACGGATACGAGCAGTACTTC. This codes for CAISEEDGYEQYF.

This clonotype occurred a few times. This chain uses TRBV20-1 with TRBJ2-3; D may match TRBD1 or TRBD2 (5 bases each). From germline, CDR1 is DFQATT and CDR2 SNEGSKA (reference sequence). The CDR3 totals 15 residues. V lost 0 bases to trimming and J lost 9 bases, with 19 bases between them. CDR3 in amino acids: CSARETGTLAATQYF. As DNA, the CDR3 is TGCAGTGCTAGAGAAACCGGGACCCTGGCAGCGACGCAGTATTTT.

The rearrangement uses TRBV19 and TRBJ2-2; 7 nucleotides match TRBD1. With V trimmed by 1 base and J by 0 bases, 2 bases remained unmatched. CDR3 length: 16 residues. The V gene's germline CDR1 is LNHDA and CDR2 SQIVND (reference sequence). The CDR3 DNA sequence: TGTGCCAGTAGTATAGGGACAGGCGCGAACACCGGGGAGCTGTTTTTT. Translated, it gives CASSIGTGANTGELFF.

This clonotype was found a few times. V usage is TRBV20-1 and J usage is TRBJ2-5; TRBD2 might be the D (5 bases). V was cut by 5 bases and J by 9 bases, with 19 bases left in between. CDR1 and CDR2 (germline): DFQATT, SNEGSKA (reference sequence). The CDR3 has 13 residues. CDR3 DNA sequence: TGCAGTGCTCGCACTAGGGCGCTTGGGGCCCAGTACTTC. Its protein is CSARTRALGAQYF.

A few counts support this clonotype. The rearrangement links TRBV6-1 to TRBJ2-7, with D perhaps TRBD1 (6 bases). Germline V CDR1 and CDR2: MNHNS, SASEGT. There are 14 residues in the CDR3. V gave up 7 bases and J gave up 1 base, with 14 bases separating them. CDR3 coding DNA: TGTGCCAGCAACCGGGCCAGGGGTTCCTACGAGCAGTACTTC. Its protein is CASNRARGSYEQYF.

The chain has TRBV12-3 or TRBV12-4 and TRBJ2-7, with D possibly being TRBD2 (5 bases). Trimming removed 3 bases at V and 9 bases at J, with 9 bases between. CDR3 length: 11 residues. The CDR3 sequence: CASSFGERQYF. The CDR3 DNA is TGTGCCAGCAGTTTTGGGGAGCGGCAGTACTTC.

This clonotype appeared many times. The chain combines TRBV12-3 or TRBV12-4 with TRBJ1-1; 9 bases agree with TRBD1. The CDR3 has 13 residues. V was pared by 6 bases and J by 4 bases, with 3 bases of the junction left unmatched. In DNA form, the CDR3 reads TGTGCCAGCAGGGGACAGGGCGGCACTGAAGCTTTCTTT. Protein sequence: CASRGQGGTEAFF.

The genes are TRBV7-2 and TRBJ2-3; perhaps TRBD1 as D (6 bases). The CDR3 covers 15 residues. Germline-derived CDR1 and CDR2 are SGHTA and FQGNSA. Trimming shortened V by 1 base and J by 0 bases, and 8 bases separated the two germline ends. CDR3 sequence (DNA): TGTGCCAGCAGCTTAGACAGGGTTAGCACAGATACGCAGTATTTT. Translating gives CASSLDRVSTDTQYF.

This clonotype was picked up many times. CDR3 residues: CASSLAVSSYEQYF. The CDR3 nucleotides read TGTGCCAGCAGCTTAGCGGTCAGCTCCTACGAGCAGTACTTC. The chain couples TRBV7-2 to TRBJ2-7; D is uncertain. V lost 0 bases and J lost 0, with 6 bases in between. The CDR3 is 14 amino acids. Germline assignment: CDR1 SGHTA and CDR2 FQGNSA.

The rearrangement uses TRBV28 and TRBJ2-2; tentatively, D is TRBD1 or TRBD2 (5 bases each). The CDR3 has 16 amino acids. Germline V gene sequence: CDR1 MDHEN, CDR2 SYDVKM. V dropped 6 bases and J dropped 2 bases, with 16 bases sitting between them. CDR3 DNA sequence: TGTGCCAGCAGGTTTCCAGGGCTAGCAAACACCGGGGAGCTGTTTTTT. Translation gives CASRFPGLANTGELFF.

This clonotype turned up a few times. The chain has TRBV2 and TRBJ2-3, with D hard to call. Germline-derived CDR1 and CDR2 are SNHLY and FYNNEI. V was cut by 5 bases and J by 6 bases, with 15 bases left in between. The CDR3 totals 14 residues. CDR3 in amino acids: CASSHPTTTDTQYF. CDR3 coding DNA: TGTGCCAGCAGTCACCCAACCACGACGGATACGCAGTATTTT.

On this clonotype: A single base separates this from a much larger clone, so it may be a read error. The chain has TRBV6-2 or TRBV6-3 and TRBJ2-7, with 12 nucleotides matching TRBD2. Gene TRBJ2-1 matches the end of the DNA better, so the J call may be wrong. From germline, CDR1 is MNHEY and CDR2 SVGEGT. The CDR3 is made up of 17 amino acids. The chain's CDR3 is CASSYPLAGGSSYEQFF. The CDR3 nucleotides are TGTGCCAGCAGTTACCCACTAGCGGGGGGCAGCTCCTACGAGCAGTTCTTC.

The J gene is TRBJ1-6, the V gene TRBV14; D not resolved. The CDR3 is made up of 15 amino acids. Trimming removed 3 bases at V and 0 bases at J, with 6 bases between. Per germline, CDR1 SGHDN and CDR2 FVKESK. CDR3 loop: CASSHLSSYNSPLHF. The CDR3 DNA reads TGTGCCAGCAGCCACCTGAGCTCCTATAATTCACCCCTCCACTTT. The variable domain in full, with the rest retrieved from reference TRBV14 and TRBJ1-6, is EAGVTQFPSHSVIEKGQTVTLRCDPISGHDNLYWYRRVMGKEIKFLLHFVKESKQDESGMPNNRFLAERTGGTYSTLKVQPAELEDSGVYFCASSHLSSYNSPLHFGNGTRLTVT.

The CDR3, as DNA: TGTGCCAGCAGAAACCGGGACAGGGGACCTGGGGCCAACGTCCTGACTTTC. Protein: CASRNRDRGPGANVLTF. The rearrangement links TRBV6-2 or TRBV6-3 to TRBJ2-6; TRBD1 aligns across 10 bases. The CDR3 is 17 amino acids. The germline gives CDR1 MNHEY, CDR2 SVGEGT. Trimming removed 6 bases from V and 2 bases from J; junction bases left unmatched: 7.

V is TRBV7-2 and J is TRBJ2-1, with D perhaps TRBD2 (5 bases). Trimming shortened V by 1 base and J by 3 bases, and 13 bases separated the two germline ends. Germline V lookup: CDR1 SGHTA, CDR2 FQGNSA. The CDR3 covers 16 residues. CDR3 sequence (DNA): TGTGCCAGCAGCTTAGTTGTCGGGAAAAACTACAATGAGCAGTTCTTC. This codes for CASSLVVGKNYNEQFF.

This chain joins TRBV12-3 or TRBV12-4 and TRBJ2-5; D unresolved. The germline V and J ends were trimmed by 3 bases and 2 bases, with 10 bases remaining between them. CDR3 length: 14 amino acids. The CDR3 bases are TGTGCCAGCAGTTTTTTGGGCAAGCAAGAGACCCAGTACTTC. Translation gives CASSFLGKQETQYF.

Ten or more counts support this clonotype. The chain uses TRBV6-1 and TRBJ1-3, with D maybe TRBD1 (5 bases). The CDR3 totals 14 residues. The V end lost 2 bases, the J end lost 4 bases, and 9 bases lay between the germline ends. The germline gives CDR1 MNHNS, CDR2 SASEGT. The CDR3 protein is CASSEQGSGNTIYF. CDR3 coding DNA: TGTGCCAGCAGTGAACAGGGCTCAGGAAACACCATATATTTT.

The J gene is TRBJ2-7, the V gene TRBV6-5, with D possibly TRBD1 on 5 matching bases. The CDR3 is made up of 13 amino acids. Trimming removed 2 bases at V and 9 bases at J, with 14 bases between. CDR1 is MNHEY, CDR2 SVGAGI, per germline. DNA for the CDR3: TGTGCCAGCAGTTACCGGACCAACCAGGGGCAGTACTTC. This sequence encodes CASSYRTNQGQYF.

The CDR3 DNA is TGTGCCAGCAGTGGGGGTGAGGGGGCCTACGAGCAGTACTTC. Its protein product is CASSGGEGAYEQYF. This chain links TRBV2 with TRBJ2-7; D is perhaps TRBD1 (6 bases). V lost 4 bases, J lost 2 bases, and 12 bases lay in between. Germline V gives CDR1 SNHLY, CDR2 FYNNEI. CDR3 length equals 14 residues.